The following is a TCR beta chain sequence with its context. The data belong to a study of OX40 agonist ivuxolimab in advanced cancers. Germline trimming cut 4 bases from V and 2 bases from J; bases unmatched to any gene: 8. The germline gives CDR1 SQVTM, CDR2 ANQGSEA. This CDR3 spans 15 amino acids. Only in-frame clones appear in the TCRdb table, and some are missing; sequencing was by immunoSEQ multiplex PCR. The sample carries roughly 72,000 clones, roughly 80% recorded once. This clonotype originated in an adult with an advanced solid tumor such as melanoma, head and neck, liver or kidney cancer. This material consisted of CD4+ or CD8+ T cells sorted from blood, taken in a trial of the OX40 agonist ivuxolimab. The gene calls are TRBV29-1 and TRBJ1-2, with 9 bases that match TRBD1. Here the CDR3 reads CSVATGGASNYGYTF. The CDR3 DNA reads TGCAGCGTTGCAACAGGGGGCGCGTCCAACTATGGCTACACCTTC.